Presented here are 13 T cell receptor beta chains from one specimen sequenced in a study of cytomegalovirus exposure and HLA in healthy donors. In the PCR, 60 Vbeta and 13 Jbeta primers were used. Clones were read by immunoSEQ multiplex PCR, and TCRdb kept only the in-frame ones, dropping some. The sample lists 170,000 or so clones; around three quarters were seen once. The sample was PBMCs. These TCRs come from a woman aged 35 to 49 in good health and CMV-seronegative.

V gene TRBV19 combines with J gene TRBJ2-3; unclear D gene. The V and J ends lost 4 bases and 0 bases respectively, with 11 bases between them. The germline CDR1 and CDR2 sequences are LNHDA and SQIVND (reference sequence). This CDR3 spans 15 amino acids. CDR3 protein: CASSNLTESTDTQYF. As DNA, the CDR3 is TGTGCCAGTAGTAACCTAACAGAGAGCACAGATACGCAGTATTTT.

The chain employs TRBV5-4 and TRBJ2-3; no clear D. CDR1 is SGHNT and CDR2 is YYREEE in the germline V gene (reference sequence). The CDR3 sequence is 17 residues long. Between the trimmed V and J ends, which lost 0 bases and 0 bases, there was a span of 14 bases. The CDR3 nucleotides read TGTGCCAGCAGCTTGGAAAGCCGTATCCCCAGCACAGATACGCAGTATTTT. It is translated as CASSLESRIPSTDTQYF.

In nucleotides, the CDR3 is TGCGCCAGCAGCTCAAGCCTGGGGCAGGTACTACAGCCCCAGCATTTT. Translation gives CASSSSLGQVLQPQHF. The genes are TRBV4-1 and TRBJ1-5, with D possibly matching TRBD1 (5 bases). CDR1 MGHRA and CDR2 YSYEKL come from the germline V gene. This CDR3 contains 16 residues. The V gene lost 5 bases and the J gene lost 7 bases, with 21 bases spanning the gap.

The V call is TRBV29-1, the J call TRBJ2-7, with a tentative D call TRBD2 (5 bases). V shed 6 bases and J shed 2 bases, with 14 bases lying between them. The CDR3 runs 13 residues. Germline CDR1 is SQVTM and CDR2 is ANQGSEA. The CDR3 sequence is CSVEILGAYEQYF. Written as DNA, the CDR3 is TGCAGCGTCGAAATTCTCGGGGCCTACGAGCAGTACTTC.

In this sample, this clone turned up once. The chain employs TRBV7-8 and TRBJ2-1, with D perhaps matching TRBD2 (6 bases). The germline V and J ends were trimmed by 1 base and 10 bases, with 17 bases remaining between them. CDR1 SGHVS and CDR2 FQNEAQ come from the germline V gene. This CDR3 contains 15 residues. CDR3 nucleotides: TGTGCCAGCAGCTTAGAGCGGGCGGGAAGTAGGGAGCAGTTCTTC. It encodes CASSLERAGSREQFF.

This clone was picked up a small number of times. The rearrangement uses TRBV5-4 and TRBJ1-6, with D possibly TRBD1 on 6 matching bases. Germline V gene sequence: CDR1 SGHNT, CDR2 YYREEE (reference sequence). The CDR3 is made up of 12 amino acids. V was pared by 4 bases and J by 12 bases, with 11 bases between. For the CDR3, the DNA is TGTGCCAGCAGCGACACAGGGTTACCCCTCCACTTT. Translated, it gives CASSDTGLPLHF.

CDR3 DNA: TGTGCCAGCACCACAACTAGCCCTGCCTATTTAGAGACCCAGTACTTC. Its protein product is CASTTTSPAYLETQYF. J is TRBJ2-5 and V is TRBV28; TRBD2 is a possible D gene (6 bases). V lost 7 bases and J lost 4, with 22 bases in between. This CDR3 spans 16 amino acids. Germline assignment: CDR1 MDHEN and CDR2 SYDVKM.

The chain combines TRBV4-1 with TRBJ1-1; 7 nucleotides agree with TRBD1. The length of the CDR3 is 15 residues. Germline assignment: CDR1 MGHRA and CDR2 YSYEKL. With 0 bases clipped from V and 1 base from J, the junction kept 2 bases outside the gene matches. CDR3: CASSQEGTANTEAFF. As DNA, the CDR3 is TGCGCCAGCAGCCAAGAAGGGACAGCGAACACTGAAGCTTTCTTT.

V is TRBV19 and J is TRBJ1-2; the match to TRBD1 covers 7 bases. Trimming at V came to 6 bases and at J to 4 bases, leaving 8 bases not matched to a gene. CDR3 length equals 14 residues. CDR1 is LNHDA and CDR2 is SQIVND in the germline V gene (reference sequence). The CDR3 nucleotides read TGTGCCAGTAGCATGACAGGGTCTGGCTATGGCTACACCTTC. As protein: CASSMTGSGYGYTF.

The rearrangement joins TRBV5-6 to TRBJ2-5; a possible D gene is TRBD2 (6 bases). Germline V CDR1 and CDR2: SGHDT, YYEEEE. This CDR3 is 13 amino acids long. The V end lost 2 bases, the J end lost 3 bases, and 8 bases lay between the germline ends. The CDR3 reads CASSLWREETQYF. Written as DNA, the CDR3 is TGTGCCAGCAGCTTATGGAGGGAAGAGACCCAGTACTTC.

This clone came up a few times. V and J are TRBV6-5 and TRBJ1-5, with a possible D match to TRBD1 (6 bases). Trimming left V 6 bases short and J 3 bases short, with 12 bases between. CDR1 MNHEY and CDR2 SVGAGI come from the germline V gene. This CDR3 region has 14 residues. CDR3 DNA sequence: TGTGCCAGCAGACCAGGACAGAACAATCAGCCCCAGCATTTT. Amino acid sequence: CASRPGQNNQPQHF.

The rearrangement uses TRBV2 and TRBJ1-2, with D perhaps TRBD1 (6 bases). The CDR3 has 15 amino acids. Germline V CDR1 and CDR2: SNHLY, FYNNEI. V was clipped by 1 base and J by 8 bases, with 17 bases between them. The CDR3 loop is CASSEVWHRETGYTF. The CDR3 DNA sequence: TGTGCCAGCAGTGAAGTTTGGCACAGGGAAACAGGCTACACCTTC. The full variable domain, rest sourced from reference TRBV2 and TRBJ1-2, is EPEVTQTPSHQVTQMGQEVILRCVPISNHLYFYWYRQILGQKVEFLVSFYNNEISEKSEIFDDQFSVERPDGSNFTLKIRSTKLEDSAMYFCASSEVWHRETGYTFGSGTRLTVV.

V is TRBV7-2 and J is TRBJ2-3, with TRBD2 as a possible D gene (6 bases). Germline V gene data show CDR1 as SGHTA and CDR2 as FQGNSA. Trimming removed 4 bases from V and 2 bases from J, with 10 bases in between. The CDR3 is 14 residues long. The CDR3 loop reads CASSSAGLTDTQYF. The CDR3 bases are TGTGCCAGCAGCTCTGCGGGGCTCACAGATACGCAGTATTTT.